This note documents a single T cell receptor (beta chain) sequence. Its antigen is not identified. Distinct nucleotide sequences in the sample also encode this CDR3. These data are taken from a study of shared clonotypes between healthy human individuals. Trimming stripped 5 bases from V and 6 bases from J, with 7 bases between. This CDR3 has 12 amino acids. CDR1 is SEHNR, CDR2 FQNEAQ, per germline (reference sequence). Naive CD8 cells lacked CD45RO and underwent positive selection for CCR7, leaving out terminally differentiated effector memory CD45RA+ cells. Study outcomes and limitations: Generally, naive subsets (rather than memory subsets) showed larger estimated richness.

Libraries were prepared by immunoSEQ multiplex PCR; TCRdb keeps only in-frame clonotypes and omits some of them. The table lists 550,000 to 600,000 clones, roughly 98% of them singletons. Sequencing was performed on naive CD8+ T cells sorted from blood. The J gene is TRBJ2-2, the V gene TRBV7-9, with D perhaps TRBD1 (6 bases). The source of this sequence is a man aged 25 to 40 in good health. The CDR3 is CASSPGAGELFF. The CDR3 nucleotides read TGTGCCAGCAGCCCAGGGGCCGGGGAGCTGTTTTTT.